This TCR beta chain was identified in a study of shared clonotypes between healthy human individuals. Germline V gene lookup returns CDR1 SNHLY and CDR2 FYNNEI. The CDR3 is 15 amino acids. V lost 0 bases, J lost 0 bases, and 8 bases lay in between. The data were produced by immunoSEQ multiplex PCR, yet TCRdb's version contains in-frame clones alone and is incomplete. Here the sample spans about 2.2 million clones, approximately 92% being singletons. CD8 cells classed as naive were CD45RO-negative and positively selected for CCR7, excluding terminally differentiated effector memory CD45RA+ cells. Sample: naive CD8+ T cells from PBMCs. The clonotype comes from a young man in good health. Some clones in this sample may be carry-over from other donors' samples. This chain connects TRBV2 to TRBJ1-1; D gene unclear. CDR3: CASSEAPVVNTEAFF. The CDR3 nucleotides read TGTGCCAGCAGTGAAGCGCCTGTTGTGAACACTGAAGCTTTCTTT.